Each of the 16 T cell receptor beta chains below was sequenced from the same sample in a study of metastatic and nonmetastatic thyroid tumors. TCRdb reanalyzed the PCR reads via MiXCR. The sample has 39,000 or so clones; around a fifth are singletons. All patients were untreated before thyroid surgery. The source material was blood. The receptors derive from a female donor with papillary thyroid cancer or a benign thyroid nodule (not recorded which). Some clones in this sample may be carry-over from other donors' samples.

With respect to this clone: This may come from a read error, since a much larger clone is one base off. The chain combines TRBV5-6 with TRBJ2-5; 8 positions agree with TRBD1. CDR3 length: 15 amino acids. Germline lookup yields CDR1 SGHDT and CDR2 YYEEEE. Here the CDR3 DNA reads TGTTCCAGCAGCTTGGTCCCCTCAGGGGGCGAGACCCAGTACTTC. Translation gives CSSSLVPSGGETQYF.

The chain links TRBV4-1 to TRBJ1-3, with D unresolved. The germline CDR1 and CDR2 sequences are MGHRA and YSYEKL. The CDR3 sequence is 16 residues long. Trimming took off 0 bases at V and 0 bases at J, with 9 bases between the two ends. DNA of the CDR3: TGCGCCAGCAGCCAAGATAGGTTTCTCTCTGGAAACACCATATATTTT. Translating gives CASSQDRFLSGNTIYF.

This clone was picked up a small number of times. The CDR3 nucleotides read TGTGCCAGCAGGAGGGGACAGGGGGCGACTGAAGCTTTCTTT. Translation gives CASRRGQGATEAFF. The chain is built from TRBV6-1 and TRBJ1-1, with 12 bases matching TRBD1. Looked up from germline, CDR1 is MNHNS and CDR2 is SASEGT. The CDR3 contains 14 residues. Trimming took 6 bases from V and 5 from J; bases not matched to a gene: 4.

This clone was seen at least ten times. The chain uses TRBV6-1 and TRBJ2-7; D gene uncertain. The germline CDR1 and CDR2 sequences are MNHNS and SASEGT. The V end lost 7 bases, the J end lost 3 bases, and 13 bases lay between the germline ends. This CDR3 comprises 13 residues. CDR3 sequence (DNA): TGTGCCAGCAATCTCCGTTTAGACTACGAGCAGTACTTC. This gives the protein CASNLRLDYEQYF.

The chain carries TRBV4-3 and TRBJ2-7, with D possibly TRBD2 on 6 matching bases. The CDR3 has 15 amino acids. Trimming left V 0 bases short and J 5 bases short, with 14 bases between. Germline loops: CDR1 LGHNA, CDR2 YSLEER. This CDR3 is CASSQDTWTTHEQYF. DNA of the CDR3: TGCGCCAGCAGCCAAGATACCTGGACTACTCACGAGCAGTACTTC.

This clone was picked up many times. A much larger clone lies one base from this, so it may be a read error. The CDR3 DNA is TGTGCCAGCAGTCCCGTCCAGCTAGCTCAGTTCTTC. It is translated as CASSPVQLAQFF. V is TRBV6-1 and J is TRBJ2-1; D possibly corresponds to TRBD2 (5 bases). V lost 5 bases, J lost 13 bases, and 15 bases lay in between. The CDR3 runs 12 residues. In germline, CDR1 is MNHNS, CDR2 SASEGT.

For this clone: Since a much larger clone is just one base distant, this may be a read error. The CDR3 loop is CSVVGTNTEAFF. CDR3 bases: TGCAGCGTTGTCGGAACGAACACTGAAGCTTTCTTT. The chain carries TRBV29-1 and TRBJ1-1; D not certain. The CDR3 runs to 12 residues. In germline, CDR1 is SQVTM, CDR2 ANQGSEA. Trimming stripped 4 bases from V and 1 base from J, with 7 bases between.

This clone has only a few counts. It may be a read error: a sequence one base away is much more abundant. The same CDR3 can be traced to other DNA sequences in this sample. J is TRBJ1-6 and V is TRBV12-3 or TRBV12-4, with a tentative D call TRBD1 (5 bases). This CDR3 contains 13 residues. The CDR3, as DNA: TGTACCAGCCGTGGGGGGGGAGGTTCACCCCTCCACTTT. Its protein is CTSRGGGGSPLHF.

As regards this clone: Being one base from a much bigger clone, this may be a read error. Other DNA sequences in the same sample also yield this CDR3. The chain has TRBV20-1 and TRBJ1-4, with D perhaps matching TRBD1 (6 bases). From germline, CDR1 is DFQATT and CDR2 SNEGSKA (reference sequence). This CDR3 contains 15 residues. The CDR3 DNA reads TGCAGCGCTAGAGTAGGGGGTCTGATTAATGAAAAACTGTTTTTT. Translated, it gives CSARVGGLINEKLFF.

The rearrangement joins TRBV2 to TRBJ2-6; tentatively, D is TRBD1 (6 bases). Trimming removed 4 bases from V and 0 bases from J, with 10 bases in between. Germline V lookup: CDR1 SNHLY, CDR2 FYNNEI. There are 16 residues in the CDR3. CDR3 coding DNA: TGTGCCAGCAGTGGGGACACTTTCTCTGGGGCCAACGTCCTGACTTTC. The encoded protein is CASSGDTFSGANVLTF.

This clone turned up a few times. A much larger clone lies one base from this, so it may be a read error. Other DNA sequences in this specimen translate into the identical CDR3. CDR3 sequence reads: CASGFGDRGGYTF. CDR3 nucleotide sequence: TGTGCCAGCGGTTTTGGTGACAGGGGTGGCTACACCTTC. The chain recombines TRBV12-3 or TRBV12-4 with TRBJ1-2; 8 nucleotides agree with TRBD1. The CDR3 is made up of 13 amino acids.

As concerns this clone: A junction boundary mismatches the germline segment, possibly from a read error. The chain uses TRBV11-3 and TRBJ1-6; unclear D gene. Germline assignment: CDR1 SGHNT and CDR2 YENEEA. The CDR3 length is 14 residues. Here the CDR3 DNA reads TGTGCCATCAGCTCTACTAGGTCCTATTCACCCCTCCACTTT. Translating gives CAISSTRSYSPLHF.

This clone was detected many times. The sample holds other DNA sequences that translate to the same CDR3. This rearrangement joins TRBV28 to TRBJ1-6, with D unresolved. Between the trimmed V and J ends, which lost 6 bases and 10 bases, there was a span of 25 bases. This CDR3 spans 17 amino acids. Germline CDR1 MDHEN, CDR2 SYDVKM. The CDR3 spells CASSPPLGRPVQSPLHF. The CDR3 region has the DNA TGTGCCAGCAGCCCCCCTCTTGGCCGGCCTGTCCAGTCACCCCTCCACTTT.

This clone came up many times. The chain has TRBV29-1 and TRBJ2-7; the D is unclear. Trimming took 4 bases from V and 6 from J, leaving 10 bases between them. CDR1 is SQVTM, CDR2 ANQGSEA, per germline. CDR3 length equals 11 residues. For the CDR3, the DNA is TGCAGCGTTGCGGACGGGTCCGAGCAGTACTTC. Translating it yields CSVADGSEQYF.

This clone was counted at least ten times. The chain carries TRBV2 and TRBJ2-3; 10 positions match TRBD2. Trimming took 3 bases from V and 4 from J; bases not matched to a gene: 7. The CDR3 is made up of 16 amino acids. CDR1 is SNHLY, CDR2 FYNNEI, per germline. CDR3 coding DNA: TGTGCCAGCAGTGATTATTCTAGCGGGAGATCAGATACGCAGTATTTT. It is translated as CASSDYSSGRSDTQYF.

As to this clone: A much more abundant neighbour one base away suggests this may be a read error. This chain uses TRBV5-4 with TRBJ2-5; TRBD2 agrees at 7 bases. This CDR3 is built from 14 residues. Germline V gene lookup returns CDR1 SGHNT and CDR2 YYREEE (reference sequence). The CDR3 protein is CASSKRDGQEAQYF. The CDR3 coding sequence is TGTGCCAGCAGCAAGCGGGACGGCCAAGAGGCCCAGTACTTC.